This T cell receptor beta chain derives from a study of blood T cell repertoires in COVID-19. CDR1 SGHDT and CDR2 YYEEEE come from the germline V gene. After removal of 1 base from V and 2 bases from J, the junction contained 11 bases not matched to a gene. The CDR3 totals 18 residues. Repertoires were generated with immunoSEQ multiplex PCR, while TCRdb's copy carries only in-frame clones and drops some. The sample lists about 38,000 clones; around 96% were seen once. The receptor was isolated from a human donor with active COVID-19. The donor label of this sample is uncertain. The specimen sequenced was peripheral blood. The chain has TRBV5-6 and TRBJ2-3, with TRBD2 identical over 9 bases. The CDR3 reads CASSLSLTSGGSTDTQYF. The CDR3, as DNA: TGTGCCAGCAGCTTGAGTTTGACTAGCGGAGGGTCCACAGATACGCAGTATTTT.